The 23 T cell receptor beta chains given below trace back to one sample, sequenced in a study of shared T cell receptors in the human thymus listed by TCRdb under 2021. Library preparation used the immunoSEQ multiplex PCR assay. TCRdb carries this immuneACCESS record with in-frame sequences only. Its versions omit some clonotypes, under half of them owing to an unresolved V gene in the studies checked, with the rest unexplained. Counted in this sample were 600,000 or so clones; 80% to 90% of them appeared once. Of the sample, 0.0094% is held by the ten largest clones. These same records also appear under a second study, on human thymus T cells.

The material sequenced was thymocytes. The origin of the receptors is a boy under two years old with a congenital heart defect. Donor details come from another sample of the same person, matched by shared clones.

The chain couples TRBV11-2 to TRBJ2-7, with D possibly matching TRBD1 (6 bases). The CDR3 consists of 15 residues. The V and J ends lost 3 bases and 3 bases respectively, with 15 bases between them. Germline CDR1 and CDR2: SGHAT and FQNNGV. In DNA, the CDR3 is TGTGCCAGCAGCTTGTTGAGGGGGTTGATCTACGAGCAGTACTTC. Encoded protein: CASSLLRGLIYEQYF.

For this clone: This specimen includes other DNA sequences encoding the same CDR3. V and J are TRBV6-5 and TRBJ1-5; no clear D. The CDR3 runs to 13 residues. Trimming cost V 2 bases and J 4 bases, with 6 bases left between them. Germline assignment: CDR1 MNHEY and CDR2 SVGAGI. CDR3 sequence (DNA): TGTGCCAGCAGTTACCGGGGTAATCAGCCCCAGCATTTT. Translation: CASSYRGNQPQHF.

J is TRBJ1-4 and V is TRBV6-1, with TRBD1 matching over 7 bases. V shed 8 bases and J 8 bases; nucleotides not matched to a gene: 14. CDR3 length: 15 residues. Germline CDR1 reads MNHNS; CDR2 reads SASEGT. CDR3 DNA sequence: TGTGCCAGCGGAAAAACAGGGGAGTCATGGGAAAAACTGTTTTTT. It yields the protein CASGKTGESWEKLFF.

The chain joins TRBV19 to TRBJ2-1, with D possibly matching TRBD2 (5 bases). This CDR3 spans 14 amino acids. With 6 bases removed from V and 9 bases from J, the gap between germline ends came to 18 bases. Looked up from germline, CDR1 is LNHDA and CDR2 is SQIVND (reference sequence). CDR3 DNA sequence: TGTGCCAGTAGCTGTTCCCCTAGCCCCAGTGAGCAGTTCTTC. Residues: CASSCSPSPSEQFF.

Concerning this clone: The junction shows a germline mismatch at one end, possibly a read error. CDR3 bases: TGTGCGAGCAGAGGACAGGACTATGGCTACACCTTC. It encodes CASRGQDYGYTF. The chain couples TRBV2 to TRBJ1-2, with 7 positions matching TRBD1. Germline V gives CDR1 SNHLY, CDR2 FYNNEI. The CDR3 consists of 12 residues.

V gene TRBV19 combines with J gene TRBJ2-3; 7 bases align to TRBD1. CDR3 length equals 12 residues. The V and J ends lost 6 bases and 5 bases, in that order; junction bases with no gene match: 2. CDR1 is LNHDA and CDR2 is SQIVND in the germline V gene (reference sequence). The CDR3 reads CASRTGVDTQYF. CDR3 in DNA: TGTGCCAGTAGAACAGGGGTAGATACGCAGTATTTT.

CDR3 loop: CSAIYFKGVGCNEQFF. The CDR3 coding sequence is TGCAGCGCCATATATTTCAAGGGGGTAGGGTGCAATGAGCAGTTCTTC. V gene TRBV29-1 combines with J gene TRBJ2-1; tentative D call: TRBD1 (6 bases). CDR1 is SQVTM, CDR2 ANQGSEA, per germline. V lost 7 bases to trimming and J lost 6 bases, with 25 bases between them. The CDR3 is 16 amino acids.

The rearrangement joins TRBV27 to TRBJ2-5; the D call may be TRBD1 or TRBD2 (5 bases each). The end of the DNA fits TRBJ2-7 better, so the J call may be wrong. The CDR3 extends over 12 amino acids. Germline loops: CDR1 MNHEY, CDR2 SMNVEV (reference sequence). As DNA, the CDR3 is TGTGCCAGCAGTAAACCTGGGGGCGAGCAGTACTTC. Its protein product is CASSKPGGEQYF.

This clone was recorded only once. This chain links TRBV4-3 with TRBJ2-3; 8 bases match TRBD2. Germline CDR1 is LGHNA and CDR2 is YSLEER. This CDR3 has 16 amino acids. V was clipped by 0 bases and J by 2 bases; unmatched bases: 4. CDR3 sequence (DNA): TGCGCCAGCAGCCAAGATAGAGCGGGAGTCACAGATACGCAGTATTTT. It encodes CASSQDRAGVTDTQYF.

The genes are TRBV5-6 and TRBJ2-7; 9 nucleotides line up with TRBD2. Germline V lookup: CDR1 SGHDT, CDR2 YYEEEE. J was trimmed by 2 bases and V by 4 bases; bases with no gene match: 10. The CDR3 is made up of 16 amino acids. The CDR3 sequence: CASSTVESGGTYEQYF. The CDR3, as DNA: TGTGCCAGCAGCACGGTGGAGAGCGGGGGGACCTACGAGCAGTACTTC.

This chain connects TRBV11-2 to TRBJ2-1, with 8 bases aligning to TRBD2. The CDR3 is 19 residues long. The ends lost 5 bases at V and 0 bases at J; junction bases unmatched: 15. CDR1 and CDR2 (germline): SGHAT, FQNNGV. The CDR3: CASSRVRREEPPSYNEQFF. The CDR3 DNA sequence: TGTGCCAGCAGCCGGGTAAGGCGGGAGGAACCCCCCTCCTACAATGAGCAGTTCTTC.

The chain is built from TRBV7-3 and TRBJ2-2; D ambiguous. Germline V CDR1 and CDR2: SGHTA, FQGTGA. V shed 1 base and J shed 3 bases, with 9 bases lying between them. CDR3 length: 15 residues. Here the CDR3 reads CASSLRREDTGELFF. The CDR3 DNA reads as TGTGCCAGCAGCTTAAGGCGAGAGGACACCGGGGAGCTGTTTTTT.

This clone appeared a few times. CDR3 coding DNA: TGCGCCAGCAGCCAAGAGCTTATCTTCCCGGCGGATGAAAAACTGTTTTTT. It codes for CASSQELIFPADEKLFF. This chain joins TRBV4-1 and TRBJ1-4; D remains unclear. This CDR3 has 17 residues. V gave up 0 bases and J gave up 6 bases, with 17 bases separating them. Germline V CDR1 and CDR2: MGHRA, YSYEKL.

This clone was detected a few times. Additional DNA sequences in this sample encode the identical CDR3. The genes are TRBV5-1 and TRBJ2-7; 9 nucleotides line up with TRBD1. Trimming at V came to 4 bases and at J to 6 bases, leaving 5 bases not matched to a gene. This CDR3 spans 13 amino acids. Germline V gene lookup returns CDR1 SGHRS and CDR2 YFSETQ. CDR3 protein: CASSQGQGAEQYF. The DNA for the CDR3 is TGCGCCAGCAGCCAGGGACAGGGCGCCGAGCAGTACTTC.

The sample holds a few counts of this clone. The CDR3 here is CASSPRRDRGWVLGEQFF. CDR3 DNA: TGTGCCAGCAGTCCGCGCCGGGACAGGGGGTGGGTCTTGGGTGAGCAGTTCTTC. This chain joins TRBV28 and TRBJ2-1; TRBD1 matches 11 bases. CDR1 is MDHEN and CDR2 is SYDVKM in the germline V gene. V gave up 5 bases and J gave up 9 bases; unmatched junction bases: 18. The CDR3 is 18 residues long.

V is TRBV5-6 and J is TRBJ2-5, with 10 bases fitting TRBD2. Germline CDR1 reads SGHDT; CDR2 reads YYEEEE. V shed 4 bases, J shed 9 bases, and the junction held 9 bases outside the gene matches. This CDR3 region has 14 residues. The CDR3 protein is CASSQLAGHPPQYF. The CDR3 DNA reads as TGTGCCAGCAGCCAACTAGCGGGACACCCCCCCCAGTACTTC.

CDR3 nucleotides: TGCGCCAGCAGCCAAGGTTTGCCACAGGCAAGACAAGAGACCCAGTACTTC. Residues: CASSQGLPQARQETQYF. The J gene is TRBJ2-5, the V gene TRBV4-1; D is possibly TRBD1 (5 bases). The V end was cut by 1 base, the J end by 2 bases, with 17 bases between. CDR3 length: 17 amino acids. Looked up from germline, CDR1 is MGHRA and CDR2 is YSYEKL.

The chain recombines TRBV9 with TRBJ2-5; the match to TRBD1 covers 8 bases. This CDR3 contains 14 residues. With V trimmed by 3 bases and J by 3 bases, 4 bases remained unmatched. Germline V gene lookup returns CDR1 SGDLS and CDR2 YYNGEE. The CDR3 coding sequence is TGTGCCAGCAGCGAAAAACAGGGGGAAGAGACCCAGTACTTC. It specifies CASSEKQGEETQYF. The full variable domain, with the rest looked up from reference TRBV9 and TRBJ2-5, is DSGVTQTPKHLITATGQRVTLRCSPRSGDLSVYWYQQSLDQGLQFLIQYYNGEERAKGNILERFSAQQFPDLHSELNLSSLELGDSALYFCASSEKQGEETQYFGPGTRLLVL.

The chain links TRBV27 to TRBJ2-1, with D maybe TRBD2 (6 bases). Per germline, CDR1 MNHEY and CDR2 SMNVEV (reference sequence). Trimming pared 3 bases from V and 1 base from J, leaving 16 bases between. This CDR3 is built from 17 residues. The CDR3 nucleotides read TGTGCCAGCAGTTTCGGTCTGGGGGGTTTGTCCTACAATGAGCAGTTCTTC. Its translation is CASSFGLGGLSYNEQFF.

V gene TRBV2 combines with J gene TRBJ2-3; 7 nucleotides line up with TRBD1. V was pared by 7 bases and J by 4 bases, with 23 bases of the junction left unmatched. Germline V gene lookup returns CDR1 SNHLY and CDR2 FYNNEI. This CDR3 has 19 residues. CDR3 amino acids: CASTRPTGIIRLFPDTQYF. CDR3 sequence (DNA): TGTGCCAGCACACGTCCGACAGGGATTATACGTTTGTTCCCAGATACGCAGTATTTT.

The chain joins TRBV11-2 to TRBJ2-7, with 10 nucleotides matching TRBD1. The CDR3 has 17 residues. CDR1 is SGHAT and CDR2 is FQNNGV in the germline V gene. The trim removed 3 bases at V and 5 bases at J, leaving 13 bases unmatched. CDR3 sequence: CASSFADQGQGNDEQYF. The CDR3 nucleotides are TGTGCCAGCAGCTTTGCAGACCAGGGACAGGGGAATGACGAGCAGTACTTC. Drawing the rest from reference TRBV11-2 and TRBJ2-7, the complete variable domain is EAGVAQSPRYKIIEKRQSVAFWCNPISGHATLYWYQQILGQGPKLLIQFQNNGVVDDSQLPKDRFSAERLKGVDSTLKIQPAKLEDSAVYLCASSFADQGQGNDEQYFGPGTRLTVT.

This clone was counted once. The V and J genes are TRBV27 and TRBJ2-1; 8 nucleotides line up with TRBD2. Germline V gene lookup returns CDR1 MNHEY and CDR2 SMNVEV (reference sequence). The CDR3 is 16 residues long. V lost 6 bases to trimming and J lost 9 bases; unmatched junction nucleotides: 16. CDR3 amino acids: CASSLSEAGEGGEQFF. The CDR3 coding sequence is TGTGCCAGCAGCCTTTCAGAAGCGGGAGAAGGGGGTGAGCAGTTCTTC.

The chain couples TRBV9 to TRBJ2-3, with 8 positions matching TRBD2. V gave up 1 base and J gave up 6 bases; unmatched junction bases: 7. This CDR3 is built from 15 residues. Germline V lookup: CDR1 SGDLS, CDR2 YYNGEE. In DNA form, the CDR3 reads TGTGCCAGCAGCGTATACGGGGGGGGTAGGGATACGCAGTATTTT. This encodes CASSVYGGGRDTQYF.